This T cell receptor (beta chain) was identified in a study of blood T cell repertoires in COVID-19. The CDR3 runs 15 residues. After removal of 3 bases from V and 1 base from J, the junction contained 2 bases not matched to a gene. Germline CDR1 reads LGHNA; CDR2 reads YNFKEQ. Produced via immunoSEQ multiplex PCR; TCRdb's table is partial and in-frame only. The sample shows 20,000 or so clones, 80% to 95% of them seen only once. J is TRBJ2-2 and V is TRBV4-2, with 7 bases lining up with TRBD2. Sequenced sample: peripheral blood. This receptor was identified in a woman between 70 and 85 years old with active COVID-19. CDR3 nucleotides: TGTGCCAGCAGCCAGGGACTAAAGAACACCGGGGAGCTGTTTTTT. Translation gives CASSQGLKNTGELFF.